In its sample, the clone carrying this TCR beta chain was seen a few times. The antigen remains unidentified. This sample is drawn from a study of T cell repertoires in cytomegalovirus infection. Study-level information: Indicated by public TCR beta signatures were CMV infection and matching HLA type. Regarding the study as a whole: CMV carriers with the relevant HLA were identified by cumulative public TCR beta family frequency. It was HLA-C-restricted CMV-specific TCR beta clonotypes that dominated the response ex vivo.

TCRdb recomputed calls from the reads with MiXCR, one row per CDR3 protein. Among approximately 730,000 distinct CDR3 sequences listed, about 30% were seen once. V gave up 6 bases and J gave up 5 bases; unmatched junction bases: 5. CDR3 size: 13 residues. Germline values: CDR1 LNHDA, CDR2 SQIVND (reference sequence). The sample was cultured PBMCs, taken from culture after CMV antigen stimulation. This sequence originates from a human donor in good health (CMV status not recorded). Some clones in this sample may be carry-over from other donors' samples. The chain combines TRBV19 with TRBJ2-7, with 9 bases matching TRBD1. CDR3: CASRGTGRHEQYF. The CDR3 nucleotides are TGTGCCAGTAGGGGGACAGGGCGGCACGAGCAGTACTTC.